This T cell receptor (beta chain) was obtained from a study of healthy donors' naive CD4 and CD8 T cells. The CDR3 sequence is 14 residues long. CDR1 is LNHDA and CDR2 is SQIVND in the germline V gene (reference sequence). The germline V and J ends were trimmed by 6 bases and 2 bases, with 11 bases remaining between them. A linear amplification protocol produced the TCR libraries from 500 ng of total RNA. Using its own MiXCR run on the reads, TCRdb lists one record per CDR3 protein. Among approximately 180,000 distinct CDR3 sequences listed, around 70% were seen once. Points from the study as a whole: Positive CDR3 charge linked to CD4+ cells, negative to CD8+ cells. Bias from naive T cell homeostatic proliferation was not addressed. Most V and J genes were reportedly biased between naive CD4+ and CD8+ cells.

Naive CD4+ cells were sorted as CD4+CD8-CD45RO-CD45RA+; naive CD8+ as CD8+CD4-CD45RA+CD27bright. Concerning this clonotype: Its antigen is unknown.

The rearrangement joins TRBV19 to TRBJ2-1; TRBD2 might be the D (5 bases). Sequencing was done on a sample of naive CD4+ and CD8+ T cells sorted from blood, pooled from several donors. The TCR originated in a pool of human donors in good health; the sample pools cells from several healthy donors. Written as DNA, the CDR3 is TGTGCCAGTAGCCTGCCCGGGACCTACAATGAGCAGTTCTTC. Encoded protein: CASSLPGTYNEQFF. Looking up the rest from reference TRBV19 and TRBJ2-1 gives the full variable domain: DGGITQSPKYLFRKEGQNVTLSCEQNLNHDAMYWYRQDPGQGLRLIYYSQIVNDFQKGDIAEGYSVSREKKESFPLTVTSAQKNPTAFYLCASSLPGTYNEQFFGPGTRLTVL.